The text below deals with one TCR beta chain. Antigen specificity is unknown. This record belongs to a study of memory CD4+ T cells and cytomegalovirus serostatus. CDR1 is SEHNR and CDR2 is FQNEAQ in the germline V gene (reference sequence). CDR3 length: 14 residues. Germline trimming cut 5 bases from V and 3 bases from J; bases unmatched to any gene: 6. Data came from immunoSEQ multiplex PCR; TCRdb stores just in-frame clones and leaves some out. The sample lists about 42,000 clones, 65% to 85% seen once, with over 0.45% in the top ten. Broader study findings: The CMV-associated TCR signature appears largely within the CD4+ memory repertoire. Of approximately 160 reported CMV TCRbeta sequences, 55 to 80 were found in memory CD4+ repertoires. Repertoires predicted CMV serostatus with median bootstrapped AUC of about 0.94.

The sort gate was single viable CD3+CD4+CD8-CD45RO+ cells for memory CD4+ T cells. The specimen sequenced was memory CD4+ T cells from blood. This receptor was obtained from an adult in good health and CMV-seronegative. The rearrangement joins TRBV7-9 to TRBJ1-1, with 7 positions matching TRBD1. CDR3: CASSPETGHTEAFF. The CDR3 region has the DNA TGTGCCAGCAGCCCAGAGACAGGGCACACTGAAGCTTTCTTT.